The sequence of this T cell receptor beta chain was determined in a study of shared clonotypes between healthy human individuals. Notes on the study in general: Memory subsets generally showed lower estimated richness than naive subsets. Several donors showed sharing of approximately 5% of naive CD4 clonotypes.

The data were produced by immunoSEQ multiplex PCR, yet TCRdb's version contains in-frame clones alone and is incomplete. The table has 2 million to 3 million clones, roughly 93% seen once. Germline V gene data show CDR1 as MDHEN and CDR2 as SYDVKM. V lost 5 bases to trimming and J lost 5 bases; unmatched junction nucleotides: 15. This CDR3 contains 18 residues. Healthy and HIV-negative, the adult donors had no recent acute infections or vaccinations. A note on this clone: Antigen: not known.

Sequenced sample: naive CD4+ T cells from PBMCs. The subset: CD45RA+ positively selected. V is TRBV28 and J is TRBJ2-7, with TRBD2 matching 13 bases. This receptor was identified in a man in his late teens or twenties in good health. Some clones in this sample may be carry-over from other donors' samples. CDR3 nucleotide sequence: TGTGCCAGCAGTGCTGGACTAGCGGGAGAGCTAAGGCTCCACGAGCAGTACTTC. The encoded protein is CASSAGLAGELRLHEQYF.